This is a list of T cell receptor beta chains from one sample in a study of CD8 T cells in Susac syndrome. TCRdb reanalysed the immunoSEQ multiplex PCR reads using MiXCR and keeps one entry per CDR3 protein. The profile shows a few hundred thousand distinct CDR3 sequences, approximately 81% of them singletons. Source material: CD8+ T cells from PBMCs. The receptors shown here come from a human donor with multiple sclerosis. Each CDR3 is given with its conserved first and last residue. A D gene is named only where the DNA matches it firmly. Size tells how often a clone was seen (once, few, many) or the class of an expanded clone, and some rows leave it out.

j_call: TRBJ2-1
d_call: NA
v_call: TRBV6-6
clone_size: NA
cdr3_nt: TGTGCCAGTAGCTCAAAGCCCAACAATGAGCAGTTCTTC
cdr3_aa: CASSSKPNNEQFF

j_call: TRBJ2-7
d_call: TRBD1
v_call: TRBV29-1
clone_size: NA
cdr3_nt: TGCAGCGTTGATGACAGGGGGCTGGGCGAGCAGTACTTC
cdr3_aa: CSVDDRGLGEQYF

j_call: TRBJ2-3
d_call: NA
v_call: TRBV9
clone_size: once
cdr3_nt: TGTGCCAGCGGCCAAGAGACTAGCACAGATACGCAGTATTTT
cdr3_aa: CASGQETSTDTQYF

j_call: TRBJ2-1
d_call: TRBD2
v_call: TRBV2
clone_size: NA
cdr3_nt: TGTGCCAGCAGTGTTCCGGGACTAGCGGGAGGGACCGAGCAGTTCTTC
cdr3_aa: CASSVPGLAGGTEQFF

j_call: TRBJ1-2
d_call: TRBD1
v_call: TRBV5-8
clone_size: NA
cdr3_nt: TGTGCCAGCAGCTCAGATTGGACAGGCTATTATGGCTACACCTTC
cdr3_aa: CASSSDWTGYYGYTF

j_call: TRBJ2-1
d_call: NA
v_call: TRBV27
clone_size: NA
cdr3_nt: TGTGCCACTCTACCGAGACAGCGTATTTACAATGAGCAGTTCTTC
cdr3_aa: CATLPRQRIYNEQFF

j_call: TRBJ1-2
d_call: NA
v_call: TRBV19
clone_size: NA
cdr3_nt: TGTGCCAGTAGTTGGAATTCCGGACAGTTCTATGGCTACACCTTC
cdr3_aa: CASSWNSGQFYGYTF

j_call: TRBJ2-1
d_call: NA
v_call: TRBV30
clone_size: NA
cdr3_nt: TGTGCCTGGAGTGTCAGTGGTTATGAGCAGTTCTTC
cdr3_aa: CAWSVSGYEQFF

j_call: TRBJ2-1
d_call: TRBD2
v_call: TRBV4-1
clone_size: NA
cdr3_nt: TGCGCCAGCAGCCAAGGACGACTAGCGGCCTACAATGAGCAGTTCTTC
cdr3_aa: CASSQGRLAAYNEQFF

j_call: TRBJ2-3
d_call: NA
v_call: TRBV7-9
clone_size: NA
cdr3_nt: TGTGCCAGCGAGATAGCGGGGGACAGGGCTTCCACAGATACGCAGTATTTT
cdr3_aa: CASEIAGDRASTDTQYF

j_call: TRBJ2-3
d_call: NA
v_call: TRBV28
clone_size: NA
cdr3_nt: TGTGCCAGCAGCCCCGTGGCAGGGGGCACAGATACGCAGTATTTT
cdr3_aa: CASSPVAGGTDTQYF

j_call: TRBJ2-5
d_call: TRBD1
v_call: TRBV20-1
clone_size: once
cdr3_nt: TGCAGTGCTAGACCGCCTGGACAGGCGTTCCAAGAGACCCAGTACTTC
cdr3_aa: CSARPPGQAFQETQYF

j_call: TRBJ2-1
d_call: TRBD2
v_call: TRBV28
clone_size: NA
cdr3_nt: TGTGCCAGCAGTTTAGGGTACTCGGGACTAGTAGAGGGTGAGCAGTTCTTC
cdr3_aa: CASSLGYSGLVEGEQFF

j_call: TRBJ1-2
d_call: NA
v_call: TRBV13
clone_size: NA
cdr3_nt: TGTGCCAGCAGCCACCGTCTTAGGACAGATTATGGCTACACCTTC
cdr3_aa: CASSHRLRTDYGYTF

j_call: TRBJ1-1
d_call: NA
v_call: TRBV9
clone_size: once
cdr3_nt: TGTGCCAGCAGCGGAGACCGACAGGCTGAAGCTTTCTTT
cdr3_aa: CASSGDRQAEAFF

j_call: TRBJ2-2
d_call: TRBD2
v_call: TRBV29-1
clone_size: NA
cdr3_nt: TGCAGCGTGGCAGGACTAGCGGGAGAGGACACCGGGGAGCTGTTTTTT
cdr3_aa: CSVAGLAGEDTGELFF

j_call: TRBJ2-7
d_call: TRBD2
v_call: TRBV29-1
clone_size: NA
cdr3_nt: TGCAGCGTTACGACTAGCGGGAGGTCCGCTGACGAGCAGTACTTC
cdr3_aa: CSVTTSGRSADEQYF

j_call: TRBJ2-5
d_call: NA
v_call: TRBV6-1
clone_size: NA
cdr3_nt: TGTGCCAGCAGCGCGGCCTCGGGAGAGACCCAGTACTTC
cdr3_aa: CASSAASGETQYF

j_call: TRBJ1-3
d_call: TRBD1
v_call: TRBV20-1
clone_size: NA
cdr3_nt: TGCAGTGCTAGAGGACAGGGGCTTGGAAACACCATATATTTT
cdr3_aa: CSARGQGLGNTIYF

j_call: TRBJ2-7
d_call: NA
v_call: TRBV4-2
clone_size: NA
cdr3_nt: TGTGCCAGCAGCCAAGAGATAGCTCTAACCTACGAGCAGTACTTC
cdr3_aa: CASSQEIALTYEQYF

j_call: TRBJ2-7
d_call: NA
v_call: TRBV29-1
clone_size: NA
cdr3_nt: TGCAGCGTTAAGGGGGAGAGCTACGAGCAGTACTTC
cdr3_aa: CSVKGESYEQYF

j_call: TRBJ1-6
d_call: NA
v_call: TRBV11-2
clone_size: NA
cdr3_nt: TGTGCCAGCAGCGATTTAAGCCATTCACCCCTCCACTTT
cdr3_aa: CASSDLSHSPLHF

j_call: TRBJ2-1
d_call: NA
v_call: TRBV5-4
clone_size: NA
cdr3_nt: TGTGCCAGCATTAGGCGGGAAGACTTTGATGAGCAGTTCTTC
cdr3_aa: CASIRREDFDEQFF

j_call: TRBJ1-4
d_call: TRBD1
v_call: TRBV9
clone_size: NA
cdr3_nt: TGTGCCAGCAGCGTATCAGGGGGCAATGAAAAACTGTTTTTT
cdr3_aa: CASSVSGGNEKLFF

j_call: TRBJ2-2
d_call: NA
v_call: TRBV28
clone_size: NA
cdr3_nt: TGTGCCAGCAGTTCCTACATCTTAACGAACACCGGGGAGCTGTTTTTT
cdr3_aa: CASSSYILTNTGELFF

j_call: TRBJ2-1
d_call: TRBD2
v_call: TRBV5-8
clone_size: once
cdr3_nt: TGTGCCAGCAGCTTGTTTGGCGGGAGACGTGAGCAGTTCTTC
cdr3_aa: CASSLFGGRREQFF

j_call: TRBJ1-1
d_call: NA
v_call: TRBV27
clone_size: NA
cdr3_nt: TGTGCCAGCAGTGCAACAGGGACGAACACTGAAGCTTTCTTT
cdr3_aa: CASSATGTNTEAFF

j_call: TRBJ2-1
d_call: TRBD2
v_call: TRBV19
clone_size: NA
cdr3_nt: TGTGCCACTACGTTTAGCGGGAGCTCCTACAATGAGCAGTTCTTC
cdr3_aa: CATTFSGSSYNEQFF

j_call: TRBJ2-3
d_call: NA
v_call: TRBV7-9
clone_size: NA
cdr3_nt: TGTGCCAGCAGCCCCGCCCTTGGAGATACGCAGTATTTT
cdr3_aa: CASSPALGDTQYF

j_call: TRBJ2-3
d_call: NA
v_call: TRBV27
clone_size: NA
cdr3_nt: TGTGCCAGCAGTTTGCTGGCGGGATGGGGCACAGATACGCAGTATTTT
cdr3_aa: CASSLLAGWGTDTQYF

j_call: TRBJ1-1
d_call: NA
v_call: TRBV4-1
clone_size: NA
cdr3_nt: TGCGCCAGCAGCCAAGACTGGGGGGACTGGGCTGAAGCTTTCTTT
cdr3_aa: CASSQDWGDWAEAFF

j_call: TRBJ1-3
d_call: TRBD1
v_call: TRBV7-9
clone_size: NA
cdr3_nt: TGTGCCAGCAGCTTAAAAAGGGGGCGCGGAAACACCATATATTTT
cdr3_aa: CASSLKRGRGNTIYF

j_call: TRBJ2-1
d_call: NA
v_call: TRBV20-1
clone_size: NA
cdr3_nt: TGCAGTGCTAGACCGCCCAACGGCCATGAGCAGTTCTTC
cdr3_aa: CSARPPNGHEQFF

j_call: TRBJ1-3
d_call: NA
v_call: TRBV6-5
clone_size: NA
cdr3_nt: TGTGCCAGCAGTTGCATTGCAGGGGACACCTCTGGAAACACCATATATTTT
cdr3_aa: CASSCIAGDTSGNTIYF

j_call: TRBJ1-5
d_call: NA
v_call: TRBV20-1
clone_size: NA
cdr3_nt: TGCAGTGCTAGAGGCCCCCATCAGCCCCAGCATTTT
cdr3_aa: CSARGPHQPQHF

j_call: TRBJ2-5
d_call: NA
v_call: TRBV7-9
clone_size: NA
cdr3_nt: TGTGCCAGCAGCTTAGCCATCGGATTGGAAGAGACCCAGTACTTC
cdr3_aa: CASSLAIGLEETQYF

j_call: TRBJ2-6
d_call: NA
v_call: TRBV27
clone_size: NA
cdr3_nt: TGTGCCAGCGGCATCCCCTCTGGGGCCAACGTCCTGACTTTC
cdr3_aa: CASGIPSGANVLTF

j_call: TRBJ2-6
d_call: NA
v_call: TRBV7-9
clone_size: NA
cdr3_nt: TGTGCCAGCAATGGGGGCGCTGGGGCCAACGTCCTGACTTTC
cdr3_aa: CASNGGAGANVLTF

j_call: TRBJ2-7
d_call: NA
v_call: TRBV28
clone_size: NA
cdr3_nt: TGTGCCAGCACGGAAGTCCAATCCTACGAGCAGTACTTC
cdr3_aa: CASTEVQSYEQYF

j_call: TRBJ1-1
d_call: TRBD1
v_call: TRBV27
clone_size: NA
cdr3_nt: TGTGCCAGCAGTTTATCAGGGGGCAGGACTGAAGCTTTCTTT
cdr3_aa: CASSLSGGRTEAFF

j_call: TRBJ1-1
d_call: TRBD1
v_call: TRBV14
clone_size: NA
cdr3_nt: TGTGCCAGCAGCCCGCGCGGACAGGGGGTAGTGAACACTGAAGCTTTCTTT
cdr3_aa: CASSPRGQGVVNTEAFF

j_call: TRBJ1-2
d_call: NA
v_call: TRBV20-1
clone_size: NA
cdr3_nt: TGCAGTGCCAGACAGCCCGGGGACTATGGCTACACCTTC
cdr3_aa: CSARQPGDYGYTF

j_call: TRBJ2-1
d_call: NA
v_call: TRBV20-1
clone_size: NA
cdr3_nt: TGCAGTGCTAGAGGCAGGCCTACGGTCAAAGGGGATGAGCAGTTCTTC
cdr3_aa: CSARGRPTVKGDEQFF

j_call: TRBJ2-4
d_call: TRBD1
v_call: TRBV28
clone_size: NA
cdr3_nt: TGTGCCAGCAGTTCAGACAGGGTTACCAAAAACATTCAGTACTTC
cdr3_aa: CASSSDRVTKNIQYF

j_call: TRBJ2-3
d_call: NA
v_call: TRBV20-1
clone_size: NA
cdr3_nt: TGCAGTGCTAGAGATGAGGGGGGCGCGAGGGCAGATACGCAGTATTTT
cdr3_aa: CSARDEGGARADTQYF

j_call: TRBJ2-1
d_call: TRBD2
v_call: TRBV7-9
clone_size: NA
cdr3_nt: TGTGCCAGCAGCTACCCAACCGGGACTAGCGCGAACAATGAGCAGTTCTTC
cdr3_aa: CASSYPTGTSANNEQFF

j_call: TRBJ2-2
d_call: TRBD1
v_call: TRBV29-1
clone_size: NA
cdr3_nt: TGCAGCGCGTGGGACAGGGGGAACACCGGGGAGCTGTTTTTT
cdr3_aa: CSAWDRGNTGELFF

j_call: TRBJ2-1
d_call: NA
v_call: TRBV20-1
clone_size: NA
cdr3_nt: TGCAGTGCTAGGGGCCCGAGAGGTGAGCAGTTCTTC
cdr3_aa: CSARGPRGEQFF